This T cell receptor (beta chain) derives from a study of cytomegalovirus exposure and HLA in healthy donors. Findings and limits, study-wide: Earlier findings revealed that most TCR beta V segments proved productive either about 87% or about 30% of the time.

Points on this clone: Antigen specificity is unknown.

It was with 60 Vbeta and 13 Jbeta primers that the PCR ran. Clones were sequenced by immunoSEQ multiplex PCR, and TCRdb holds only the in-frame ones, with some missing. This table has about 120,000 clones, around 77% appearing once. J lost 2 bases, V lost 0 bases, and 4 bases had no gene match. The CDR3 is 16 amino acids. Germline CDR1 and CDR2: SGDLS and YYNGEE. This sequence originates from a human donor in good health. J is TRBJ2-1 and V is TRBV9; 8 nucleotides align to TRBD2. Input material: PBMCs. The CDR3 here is CASSVVDSGTYNEQFF. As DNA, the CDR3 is TGTGCCAGCAGCGTAGTGGATAGCGGGACCTACAATGAGCAGTTCTTC.